This T cell receptor beta chain was identified in a study of T cell clusters in autoimmune cytopenias. By frequency, this clonotype registers medium-sized. TRB amplification used 200 to 250 ng of peripheral blood genomic DNA. The CDR3 is 15 residues long. Germline values: CDR1 SGHNT, CDR2 YYREEE (reference sequence). TRB rearrangements were amplified by touch-down multiplex PCR with mixed TRB-A/B primers. TCRdb processed the multiplex PCR reads again and assigns one entry to each CDR3 protein, with no DNA. In all, the sample yields a few thousand distinct CDR3 sequences. This same sample was also taken into another study, of T cell repertoires in aging, cancer and after chemotherapy. That study adds: Donor ages fell into six groups from 30 or younger up to 70 or older. Median generation probability rose over the chemotherapy interval in each cancer cohort, suggesting rebound thymic output.

The chain couples TRBV5-4 to TRBJ1-6; TCRdb names TRBD1, which stays unverified in the absence of DNA. This receptor was identified in a human donor in good health. The sample comprised peripheral blood. This chain's CDR3 is CASSKRTGYNSPLHF. Looking up the rest from reference TRBV5-4 and TRBJ1-6 gives the full variable domain: ETGVTQSPTHLIKTRGQQVTLRCSSQSGHNTVSWYQQALGQGPQFIFQYYREEENGRGNFPPRFSGLQFPNYSSELNVNALELDDSALYLCASSKRTGYNSPLHFGNGTRLTVT.